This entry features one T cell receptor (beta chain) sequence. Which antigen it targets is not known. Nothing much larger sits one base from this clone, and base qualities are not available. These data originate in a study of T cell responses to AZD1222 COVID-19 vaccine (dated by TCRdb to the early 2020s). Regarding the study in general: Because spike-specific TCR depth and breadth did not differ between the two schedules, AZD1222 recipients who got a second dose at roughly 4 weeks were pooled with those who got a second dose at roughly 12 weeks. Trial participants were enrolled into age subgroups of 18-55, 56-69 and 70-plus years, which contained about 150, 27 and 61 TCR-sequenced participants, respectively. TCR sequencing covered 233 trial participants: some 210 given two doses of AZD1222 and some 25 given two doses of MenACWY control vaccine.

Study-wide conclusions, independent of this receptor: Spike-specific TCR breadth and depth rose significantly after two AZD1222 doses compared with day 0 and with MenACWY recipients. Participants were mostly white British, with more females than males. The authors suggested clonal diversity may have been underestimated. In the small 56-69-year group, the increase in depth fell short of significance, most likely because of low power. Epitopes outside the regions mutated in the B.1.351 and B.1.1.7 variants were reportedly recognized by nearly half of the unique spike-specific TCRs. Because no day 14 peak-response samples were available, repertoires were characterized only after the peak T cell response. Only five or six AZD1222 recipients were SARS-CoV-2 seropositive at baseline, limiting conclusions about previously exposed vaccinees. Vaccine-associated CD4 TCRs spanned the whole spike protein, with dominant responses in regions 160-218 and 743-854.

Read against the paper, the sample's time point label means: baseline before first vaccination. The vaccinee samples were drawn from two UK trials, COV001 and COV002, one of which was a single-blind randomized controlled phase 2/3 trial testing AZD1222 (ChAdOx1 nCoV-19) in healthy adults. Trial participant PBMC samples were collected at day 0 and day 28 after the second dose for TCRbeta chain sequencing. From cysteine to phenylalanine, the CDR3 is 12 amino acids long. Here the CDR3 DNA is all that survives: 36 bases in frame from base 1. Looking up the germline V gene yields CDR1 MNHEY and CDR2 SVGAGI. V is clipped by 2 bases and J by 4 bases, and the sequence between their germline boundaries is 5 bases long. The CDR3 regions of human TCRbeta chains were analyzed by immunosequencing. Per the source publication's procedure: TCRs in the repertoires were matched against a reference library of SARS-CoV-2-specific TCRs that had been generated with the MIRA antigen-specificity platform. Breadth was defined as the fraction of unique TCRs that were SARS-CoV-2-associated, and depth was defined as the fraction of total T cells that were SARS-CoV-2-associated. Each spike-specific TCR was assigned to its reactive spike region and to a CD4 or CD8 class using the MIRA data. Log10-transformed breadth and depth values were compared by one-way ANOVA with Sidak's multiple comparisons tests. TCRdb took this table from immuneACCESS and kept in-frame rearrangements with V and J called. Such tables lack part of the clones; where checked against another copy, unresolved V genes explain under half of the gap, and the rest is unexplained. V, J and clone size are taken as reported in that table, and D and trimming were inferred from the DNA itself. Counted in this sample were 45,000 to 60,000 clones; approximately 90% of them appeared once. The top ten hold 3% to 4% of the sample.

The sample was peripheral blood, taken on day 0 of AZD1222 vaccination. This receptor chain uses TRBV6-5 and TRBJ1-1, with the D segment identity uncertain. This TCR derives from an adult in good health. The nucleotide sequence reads TGTGCCAGCAGTTACCCGGTCACTGAAGCTTTCTTT. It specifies CASSYPVTEAFF.